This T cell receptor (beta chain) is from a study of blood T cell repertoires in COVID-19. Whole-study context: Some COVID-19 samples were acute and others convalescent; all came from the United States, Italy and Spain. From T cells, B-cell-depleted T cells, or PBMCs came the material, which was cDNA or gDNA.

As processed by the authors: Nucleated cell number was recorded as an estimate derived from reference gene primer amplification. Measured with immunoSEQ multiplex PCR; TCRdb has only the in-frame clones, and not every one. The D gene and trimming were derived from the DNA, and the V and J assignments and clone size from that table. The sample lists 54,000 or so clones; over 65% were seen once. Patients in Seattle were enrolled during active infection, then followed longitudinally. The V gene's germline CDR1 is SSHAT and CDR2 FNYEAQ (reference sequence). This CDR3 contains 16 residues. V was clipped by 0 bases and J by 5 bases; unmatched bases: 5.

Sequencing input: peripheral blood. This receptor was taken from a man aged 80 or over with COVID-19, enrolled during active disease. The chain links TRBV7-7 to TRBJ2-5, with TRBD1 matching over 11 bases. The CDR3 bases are TGTGCCAGCAGCTTAGCAGGACAGGGGGCAGGGGAGACCCAGTACTTC. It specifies CASSLAGQGAGETQYF. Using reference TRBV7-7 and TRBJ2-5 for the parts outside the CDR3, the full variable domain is GAGVSQSPRYKVTKRGQDVTLRCDPISSHATLYWYQQALGQGPEFLTYFNYEAQPDKSGLPSDRFSAERPEGSISTLTIQRTEQRDSAMYRCASSLAGQGAGETQYFGPGTRLLVL.